This T cell receptor (beta chain) is drawn from a study of control samples from healthy donors and cancer patients. This clone occurred once. The assay was immunoSEQ multiplex PCR, and TCRdb's table has in-frame clones only and misses some. The data show about 110,000 clones, roughly 92% seen once. The CDR3 has 14 amino acids. The V end was cut by 6 bases, the J end by 1 base, with 9 bases between. Germline-derived CDR1 and CDR2 are KGHSH and LQKENI. The sequenced sample was blood. The rearrangement links TRBV18 to TRBJ2-2; D remains unclear. This TCR was recovered from a woman aged 18 to 35 in good health. This CDR3 reads CASSILGNTGELFF. The CDR3 coding sequence is TGTGCCAGCTCGATCTTAGGGAACACCGGGGAGCTGTTTTTT.